This T cell receptor (beta chain) was sequenced for a study of blood T cells in healthy people across ages. PBMCs numbering at least 7 million were isolated per sample. Then a second PCR, running about 6 to 12 cycles, was carried out with a sample-barcoded 5' primer and a J-beta primer mix. TCRdb passed the 5' RACE reads through MiXCR, listing each CDR3 protein once. The sample lists about a million distinct CDR3 sequences, 51% occurring once. CDR3 length: 13 amino acids. The germline gives CDR1 MGHRA, CDR2 YSYEKL. V was shortened by 5 bases and J by 3 bases, with 10 bases between the two germline ends.

The sequenced material came from blood. The V call is TRBV4-1, the J call TRBJ1-2, with D tentatively TRBD1 (5 bases). The sequence came from a woman aged 55-70 years in good health. CDR3 loop: CASSGKQDYGYTF. Written as DNA, the CDR3 is TGCGCCAGCAGCGGTAAACAGGACTATGGCTACACCTTC.